This TCR beta chain was sequenced for a study of cytomegalovirus exposure and HLA in healthy donors. Background on the study: Across almost 400 genotyped donors, 81% landed in the Caucasian-associated ancestry cluster.

A note on this clone: Its antigen is not identified.

V shed 3 bases and J shed 7 bases, with 20 bases lying between them. Germline V gene data show CDR1 as LNHDA and CDR2 as SQIVND (reference sequence). The CDR3 is made up of 16 amino acids. The PCR contained 60 Vbeta and 13 Jbeta primers. Sequencing used immunoSEQ multiplex PCR; TCRdb keeps in-frame clones, though not all of them. The sample shows around 180,000 clones, roughly 88% of them seen only once. Study results and limitations: Listed as cytomegalovirus-associated were over 150 TCR beta chains.

This clonotype was sampled from a boy younger than 10 in good health and CMV-seronegative. The sample was PBMCs. The V gene is TRBV19, the J gene TRBJ2-3; tentatively, D is TRBD2 (7 bases). The CDR3 bases are TGTGCCAGTAGTATGGGAGGGGGGGGGAGATCAAATACGCAGTATTTT. It encodes CASSMGGGGRSNTQYF.